This T cell receptor (beta chain) was identified during a study of T cells in Graves' hyperthyroidism and ophthalmopathy. Amplification targeted TCR beta CDR3 regions from RNA transcripts. Carried out on the TCR CDR3, a first-round RT-PCR used the HTBI primer set. TCRdb redid the calling of the multiplex PCR reads with MiXCR, one entry per CDR3 protein. Seen here are about 400,000 distinct CDR3 sequences, less than 15% observed once, and the top ten hold 9.2%. The junction had 9 bases not matched to a gene; V was cut back by 4 bases and J by 2 bases. Germline assignment: CDR1 SGDLS and CDR2 YYNGEE. CDR3 length equals 15 residues.

The chain links TRBV9 to TRBJ2-7, with 7 bases matching TRBD1. The sample comprised blood. This TCR derives from a woman in her late teens or twenties with Graves' hyperthyroidism. CDR3 residues: CASSSGQEPPYEQYF. The CDR3 DNA is TGTGCCAGCAGCTCCGGACAGGAGCCCCCCTACGAGCAGTACTTC.